This T cell receptor beta chain was found in a study of OX40 agonist ivuxolimab in advanced cancers. Across the whole study: The eligibility criteria allowed prior anti-PD-1, anti-PD-L1 or anti-CTLA-4 therapy, and approximately 42% had some. Partial responses were observed in three patients, of whom one had hepatocellular carcinoma and two had cutaneous melanoma.

No patient had autoimmune disease or received systemic immunosuppression. Study observations and caveats: No determination was made of the antigen specificity of the expanded peripheral T cells.

Germline V lookup: CDR1 SGHVS, CDR2 FQNEAQ. V lost 1 base and J lost 5; bases outside the gene matches: 14. CDR3 length: 18 residues. Here immunoSEQ multiplex PCR was the method, and the copy in TCRdb shows in-frame clones only, minus some. Of 15,000 to 20,000 clones in the sample, roughly 88% were seen once. Remarks on this clone: Its antigen is undetermined.

The sequence was collected from an adult with an advanced solid tumor such as melanoma, head and neck, liver or kidney cancer. This chain uses TRBV7-8 with TRBJ2-1; 7 nucleotides line up with TRBD2. The source was CD4+ or CD8+ T cells sorted from blood, collected in a trial of the OX40 agonist ivuxolimab. The CDR3 region has the DNA TGTGCCAGCAGCTTAGATGAGGAGCGGTTGACTAGCAACAATGAGCAGTTCTTC. Translating gives CASSLDEERLTSNNEQFF. Supplemented by reference TRBV7-8 and TRBJ2-1, the full variable domain reads GAGVSQSPRYKVAKRGQDVALRCDPISGHVSLFWYQQALGQGPEFLTYFQNEAQLDKSGLPSDRFFAERPEGSVSTLKIQRTQQEDSAVYLCASSLDEERLTSNNEQFFGPGTRLTVL.